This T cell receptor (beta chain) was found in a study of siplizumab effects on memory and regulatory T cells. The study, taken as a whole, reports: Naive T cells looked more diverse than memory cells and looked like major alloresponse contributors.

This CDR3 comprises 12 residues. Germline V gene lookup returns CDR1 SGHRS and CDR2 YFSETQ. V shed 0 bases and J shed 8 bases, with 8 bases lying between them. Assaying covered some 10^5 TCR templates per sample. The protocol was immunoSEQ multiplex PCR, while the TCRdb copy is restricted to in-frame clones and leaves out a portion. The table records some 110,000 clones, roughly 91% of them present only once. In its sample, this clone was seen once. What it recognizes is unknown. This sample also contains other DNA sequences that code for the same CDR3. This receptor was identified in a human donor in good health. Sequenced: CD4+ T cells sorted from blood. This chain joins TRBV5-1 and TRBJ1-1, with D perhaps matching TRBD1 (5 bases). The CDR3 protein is CASSLAGGEAFF. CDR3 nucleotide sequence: TGCGCCAGCAGCTTGGCCGGGGGGGAAGCTTTCTTT.